This T cell receptor beta chain was captured by sequencing in a study of CD8 T cells in Susac syndrome. The authors carried out high-throughput sequencing of TCR beta. They applied it to CD8+ and CD4+ T cells obtained from blood. Patients with stable or active relapsing-remitting disease, all of them treatment-naive, made up the multiple sclerosis controls. The CD8+ and CD4+ T cells were isolated magnetically using a negative isolation approach, whereas the TEMRA cells were enriched by FACS. The CDR3 has 11 amino acids. CDR1 and CDR2 from the germline V gene are GTSNPN and SVGIG (reference sequence). The germline V and J ends were trimmed by 8 bases and 3 bases, with 8 bases remaining between them. RNA was extracted with the RNeasy kit, and a quantity of about 0.45 to 1 ug was reverse transcribed using random hexamers. Amplification of TCR beta CDR3 across 54 Vbeta and 13 Jbeta was performed with immunoSEQ multiplex PCR. From the immunoSEQ multiplex PCR reads, TCRdb called clonotypes with MiXCR, one entry per CDR3 protein. The repertoire holds a few hundred thousand distinct CDR3 sequences, with about 90% as singletons.

This clonotype was sampled from a human donor with multiple sclerosis. Input material: CD8+ T cells from PBMCs. V usage is TRBV30 and J usage is TRBJ1-5, with unresolved D. CDR3 nucleotide sequence: TGTGCCGGCGGGGACAATCAGCCCCAGCATTTT. It yields the protein CAGGDNQPQHF.